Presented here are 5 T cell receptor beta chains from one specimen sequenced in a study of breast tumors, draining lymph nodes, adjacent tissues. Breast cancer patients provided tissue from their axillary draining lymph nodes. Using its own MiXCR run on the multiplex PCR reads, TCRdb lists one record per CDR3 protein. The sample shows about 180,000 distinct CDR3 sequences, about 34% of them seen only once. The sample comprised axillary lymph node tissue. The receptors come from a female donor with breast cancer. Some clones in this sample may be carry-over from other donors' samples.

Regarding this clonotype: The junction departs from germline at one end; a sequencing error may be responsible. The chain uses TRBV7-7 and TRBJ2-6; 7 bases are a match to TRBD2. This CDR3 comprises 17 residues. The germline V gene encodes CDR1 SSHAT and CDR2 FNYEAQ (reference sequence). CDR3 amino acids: CASSLLPLASGSGVLTF. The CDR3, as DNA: TGTGCTAGCAGCTTACTCCCCCTGGCTAGCGGTTCAGGCGTCCTGACTTTC.

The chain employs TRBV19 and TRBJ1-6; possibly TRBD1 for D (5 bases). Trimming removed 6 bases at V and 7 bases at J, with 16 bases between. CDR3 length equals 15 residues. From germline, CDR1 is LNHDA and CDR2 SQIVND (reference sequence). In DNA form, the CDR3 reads TGTGCCAGTAGCCAGGGAGCGGTTGGAAATTCACCCCTCCACTTT. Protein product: CASSQGAVGNSPLHF. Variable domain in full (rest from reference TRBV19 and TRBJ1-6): DGGITQSPKYLFRKEGQNVTLSCEQNLNHDAMYWYRQDPGQGLRLIYYSQIVNDFQKGDIAEGYSVSREKKESFPLTVTSAQKNPTAFYLCASSQGAVGNSPLHFGNGTRLTVT.

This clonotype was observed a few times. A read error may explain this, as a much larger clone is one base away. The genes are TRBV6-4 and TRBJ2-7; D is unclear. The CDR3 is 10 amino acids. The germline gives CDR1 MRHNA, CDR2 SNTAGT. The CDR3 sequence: CASSEYEQCF. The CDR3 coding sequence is TGTGCCAGCAGTGAATACGAGCAGTGCTTC.

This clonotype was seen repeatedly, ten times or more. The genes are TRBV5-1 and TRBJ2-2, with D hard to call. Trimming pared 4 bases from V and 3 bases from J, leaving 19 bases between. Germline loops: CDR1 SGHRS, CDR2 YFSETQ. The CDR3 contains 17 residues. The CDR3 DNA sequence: TGCGCCAGCAGCGCCGAGACGGACCTGAGGCACACCGGGGAGCTGTTTTTT. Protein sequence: CASSAETDLRHTGELFF.

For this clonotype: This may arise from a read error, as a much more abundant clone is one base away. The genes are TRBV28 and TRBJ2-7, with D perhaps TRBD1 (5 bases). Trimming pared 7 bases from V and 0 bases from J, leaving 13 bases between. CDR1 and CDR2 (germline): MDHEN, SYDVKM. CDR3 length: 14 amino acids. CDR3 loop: CASNGGQGSYEQYF. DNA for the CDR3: TGTGCCAGCAACGGTGGTCAGGGCTCCTACGAGCAGTACTTC.